This T cell receptor beta chain was retrieved from a study of T cells after yellow fever vaccination. This CDR3 is 14 amino acids long. V shed 6 bases and J shed 8 bases, with 19 bases lying between them. CDR1 and CDR2 from the germline V gene are MNHNY and SVGAGI (reference sequence). Regarding the study as a whole: It was a weaker secondary response, yet one that peaked faster, at day 5 versus 15.

As regards this clonotype: No antigen is known for it.

Making TCR cDNA involved 5'RACE template switching, which added UMIs and a universal primer site. TCRdb recomputed calls from the 5' RACE reads with MiXCR, one row per CDR3 protein. The sample lists under 150,000 distinct CDR3 sequences; 12% to 15% were seen once. This receptor was identified in a man between 18 and 29 years old who received the YFV17D yellow fever vaccine. Sequences were derived from CD8+ T cells sorted from PBMCs, sampled 5 days after the yellow fever booster vaccination. The chain recombines TRBV6-6 with TRBJ1-2; tentatively, D is TRBD1 (6 bases). The CDR3: CASSQTGRGRGYTF. The CDR3 nucleotides are TGTGCCAGCAGCCAGACAGGCCGGGGACGCGGCTACACCTTC.